These 23 T cell receptor beta chains were sequenced from one sample in a study of circulating and synovial CD4+ cells in juvenile arthritis (dated by TCRdb to between 2014 and 2016). The library came from the immunoSEQ multiplex PCR assay. The source is immuneACCESS, and TCRdb retained only in-frame sequences with V and J called. Part of the clones is not carried over; for the studies checked, unresolved V genes explain less than half of this, and the remainder is unexplained. Here the sample has about 33,000 clones; about 95% occur a single time. The ten largest clones add up to about 0.15% of the sample. The sample comprised CD4+ T cells from blood. These TCRs come from a human donor with juvenile idiopathic arthritis.

The V gene is TRBV11-2, the J gene TRBJ1-4; no reliable D call. V lost 5 bases and J lost 3, with 16 bases in between. Germline V gene data show CDR1 as SGHAT and CDR2 as FQNNGV. The CDR3 consists of 16 residues. The CDR3 spells CASSRGQASANEKLFF. CDR3 nucleotide sequence: TGTGCCAGCAGCCGCGGGCAGGCCTCGGCTAATGAAAAACTGTTTTTT. The whole variable domain, remainder taken from reference TRBV11-2 and TRBJ1-4, is EAGVAQSPRYKIIEKRQSVAFWCNPISGHATLYWYQQILGQGPKLLIQFQNNGVVDDSQLPKDRFSAERLKGVDSTLKIQPAKLEDSAVYLCASSRGQASANEKLFFGSGTQLSVL.

The chain recombines TRBV28 with TRBJ1-5; D possibly corresponds to TRBD1 (5 bases). V lost 3 bases and J 6 bases, leaving 12 bases between the germline ends. The CDR3 sequence is 14 residues long. The germline V gene encodes CDR1 MDHEN and CDR2 SYDVKM. The CDR3 sequence is CASSFPGIIQPQHF. Here the CDR3 DNA reads TGTGCCAGCAGTTTCCCAGGGATCATTCAGCCCCAGCATTTT.

V is TRBV5-6 and J is TRBJ2-1, with TRBD2 as a possible D gene (5 bases). The CDR3 is made up of 13 amino acids. Trimming removed 0 bases at V and 8 bases at J, with 9 bases between. CDR1 and CDR2 from the germline V gene are SGHDT and YYEEEE. The CDR3 reads CASSLGLGDEQFF. The DNA of the CDR3 is TGTGCCAGCAGCTTGGGACTCGGGGATGAGCAGTTCTTC.

The chain is built from TRBV5-4 and TRBJ2-5; TRBD2 matches 13 bases. After removal of 3 bases from V and 2 bases from J, the junction contained 1 base not matched to a gene. Germline CDR1 SGHNT, CDR2 YYREEE (reference sequence). The CDR3 is made up of 15 amino acids. CDR3 DNA sequence: TGTGCCAGCAGCTCGACTAGCGGGGGGCAAGAGACCCAGTACTTC. It yields the protein CASSSTSGGQETQYF.

The chain employs TRBV19 and TRBJ2-1, with 10 bases matching TRBD2. The trim removed 9 bases at V and 8 bases at J, leaving 13 bases unmatched. Germline values: CDR1 LNHDA, CDR2 SQIVND (reference sequence). This CDR3 spans 15 amino acids. Here the CDR3 DNA reads TGTGCCAGCAACCGTATGCTAGCGGGAGTAGATGAGCAGTTCTTC. Translating gives CASNRMLAGVDEQFF.

CDR3 bases: TGTGCCAGCAGCCAACTAAATGGGGCTCAAGAGACCCAGTACTTC. Encoded protein: CASSQLNGAQETQYF. The V and J genes are TRBV4-2 and TRBJ2-5; D may be TRBD1 (5 bases). Germline CDR1 reads LGHNA; CDR2 reads YNFKEQ. V was pared by 2 bases and J by 2 bases, with 12 bases between. The CDR3 loop spans 15 amino acids.

The chain carries TRBV5-8 and TRBJ2-1, with TRBD2 as a possible D gene (5 bases). Germline CDR1 SGHTS, CDR2 YDEGEE. The CDR3 is 14 residues long. Trimming left V 6 bases short and J 6 bases short, with 16 bases between. The CDR3 DNA is TGTGCCAGCATCCCGGGATTAGGAGGCAATGAGCAGTTCTTC. Amino acid sequence: CASIPGLGGNEQFF.

This chain connects TRBV6-6 to TRBJ2-7; D gene ambiguous. V shed 2 bases and J shed 5 bases, with 13 bases lying between them. CDR1 is MNHNY and CDR2 is SVGAGI in the germline V gene (reference sequence). CDR3 length: 14 residues. The CDR3 loop is CASSYSTAAHEQYF. The DNA for the CDR3 is TGTGCCAGCAGTTACAGTACTGCGGCCCACGAGCAGTACTTC.

V is TRBV5-1 and J is TRBJ2-5, with a possible D match to TRBD2 (5 bases). This CDR3 has 14 amino acids. V was shortened by 0 bases and J by 1 base, with 7 bases between the two germline ends. Germline V gene sequence: CDR1 SGHRS, CDR2 YFSETQ. The chain's CDR3 is CASSLDGVQETQYF. CDR3 coding DNA: TGCGCCAGCAGCTTGGACGGGGTCCAAGAGACCCAGTACTTC.

The rearrangement joins TRBV6-5 to TRBJ2-5, with 8 bases aligning to TRBD2. Per the germline V gene, CDR1 is MNHEY and CDR2 is SVGAGI. This CDR3 comprises 15 residues. V lost 4 bases to trimming and J lost 0 bases; unmatched junction nucleotides: 4. CDR3 protein: CASSSSSGNQETQYF. The DNA of the CDR3 is TGTGCCAGCAGTTCCAGTAGCGGGAACCAAGAGACCCAGTACTTC.

CDR3 in DNA: TGTGCCAGCAGTTACCTCTCGGACAGGGGAGAGACCCAGTACTTC. It specifies CASSYLSDRGETQYF. This sequence joins TRBV6-6 and TRBJ2-5; 9 bases are shared with TRBD1. This CDR3 has 15 residues. Unmatched junction bases numbered 5, after V lost 2 bases and J lost 4 bases. The germline V gene has CDR1 MNHNY and CDR2 SVGAGI (reference sequence).

CDR3 residues: CATYSGRVTTGELFF. DNA of the CDR3: TGTGCCACCTATAGCGGGAGGGTAACGACCGGGGAGCTGTTTTTT. J is TRBJ2-2 and V is TRBV6-5; 11 nucleotides match TRBD2. CDR3 size: 15 residues. The germline V gene encodes CDR1 MNHEY and CDR2 SVGAGI. With V trimmed by 10 bases and J by 5 bases, 9 bases remained unmatched.

This chain joins TRBV7-2 and TRBJ2-1, with 7 bases aligning to TRBD2. In germline, CDR1 is SGHTA, CDR2 FQGNSA. The CDR3 is 14 amino acids. Unmatched junction bases numbered 2, after V lost 6 bases and J lost 0 bases. CDR3 amino acids: CASRWGGSYNEQFF. DNA for the CDR3: TGTGCCAGCAGGTGGGGGGGCTCCTACAATGAGCAGTTCTTC.

CDR3 amino acids: CASSLEEGLAGRKTQYF. Here the CDR3 DNA reads TGTGCCAGCAGCTTAGAAGAGGGACTAGCGGGGAGGAAGACCCAGTACTTC. The rearrangement links TRBV11-2 to TRBJ2-5, with 13 bases matching TRBD2. The CDR3 has 17 residues. Germline V gene lookup returns CDR1 SGHAT and CDR2 FQNNGV. With 0 bases clipped from V and 6 bases from J, the junction kept 7 bases outside the gene matches.

This chain joins TRBV2 and TRBJ2-1; 11 nucleotides match TRBD2. CDR3 length: 14 residues. Unmatched junction bases numbered 11, after V lost 4 bases and J lost 15 bases. The V gene's germline CDR1 is SNHLY and CDR2 FYNNEI. The CDR3 spells CASSGTSGRIILFF. The DNA of the CDR3 is TGTGCCAGCAGTGGGACTAGCGGGCGGATCATCCTGTTCTTC.

The chain employs TRBV7-2 and TRBJ1-1; D unresolved. This CDR3 is built from 14 residues. Germline loops: CDR1 SGHTA, CDR2 FQGNSA. Trimming cost V 5 bases and J 5 bases, with 15 bases left between them. The CDR3 loop is CASSTSVLDTEAFF. CDR3 coding DNA: TGTGCCAGCAGCACGAGCGTCTTAGATACTGAAGCTTTCTTT.

The sample holds one count of this clone. The chain combines TRBV5-4 with TRBJ2-7, with D maybe TRBD2 (7 bases). V was trimmed by 2 bases and J by 4 bases, leaving 16 bases between them. Germline V gene lookup returns CDR1 SGHNT and CDR2 YYREEE (reference sequence). The CDR3 has 15 residues. The CDR3 sequence: CASSFESGGQYEQYF. The CDR3 DNA follows: TGTGCCAGCAGCTTTGAGTCGGGGGGCCAGTACGAGCAGTACTTC.

The chain couples TRBV25-1 to TRBJ2-1; weak D call: TRBD2 (6 bases). Looked up from germline, CDR1 is MGHDK and CDR2 is SYGVNS. The CDR3 covers 14 residues. Trimming removed 7 bases at V and 10 bases at J, with 20 bases between. DNA of the CDR3: TGTGCCAGCAACCAAGGACGCGGGGTAAGAGAGCAGTTCTTC. Protein product: CASNQGRGVREQFF. Supplemented by reference TRBV25-1 and TRBJ2-1, the full variable domain reads EADIYQTPRYLVIGTGKKITLECSQTMGHDKMYWYQQDPGMELHLIHYSYGVNSTEKGDLSSESTVSRIRTEHFPLTLESARPSHTSQYLCASNQGRGVREQFFGPGTRLTVL.

V gene TRBV7-6 combines with J gene TRBJ1-3; D unclear. Germline V gene sequence: CDR1 SGHVS, CDR2 FNYEAQ. V lost 5 bases and J 4 bases, leaving 9 bases between the germline ends. This CDR3 is 13 amino acids long. The CDR3 sequence: CASSPPGGNTIYF. The CDR3 region has the DNA TGTGCCAGCAGCCCCCCGGGAGGAAACACCATATATTTT.

This clone was seen just once. The rearrangement links TRBV7-9 to TRBJ2-5, with D possibly TRBD2 on 5 matching bases. The V and J ends lost 10 bases and 4 bases respectively, with 16 bases between them. The CDR3 extends over 13 amino acids. Germline V CDR1 and CDR2: SEHNR, FQNEAQ (reference sequence). The DNA of the CDR3 is TGTGCCACCCGCACCGGCGCGGGAGAGACCCAGTACTTC. Its translation is CATRTGAGETQYF.

The chain combines TRBV19 with TRBJ1-2; D is possibly TRBD1 (5 bases). V lost 5 bases and J 5 bases, leaving 12 bases between the germline ends. The CDR3 loop spans 13 amino acids. CDR1 and CDR2 from the germline V gene are LNHDA and SQIVND (reference sequence). The CDR3 region is CASSVGVGYGYTF. CDR3 in DNA: TGTGCCAGTAGTGTAGGGGTCGGGTATGGCTACACCTTC.

The chain couples TRBV30 to TRBJ1-5; the D is unclear. Germline loops: CDR1 GTSNPN, CDR2 SVGIG (reference sequence). CDR3 size: 15 residues. Trimming removed 2 bases from V and 1 base from J, with 12 bases in between. CDR3 DNA sequence: TGTGCCTGGAGTTTCGAGGGTAAAAGCAATCAGCCCCAGCATTTT. This translates into CAWSFEGKSNQPQHF.

The chain carries TRBV5-1 and TRBJ2-5, with 9 positions matching TRBD1. Germline V gene lookup returns CDR1 SGHRS and CDR2 YFSETQ. J gave up 5 bases and V 1 base, and 6 bases lay outside the gene matches. The CDR3 totals 15 residues. As DNA, the CDR3 is TGCGCCAGCAGCTTGACCGGGACAGGGAGCGAGACCCAGTACTTC. Its translation: CASSLTGTGSETQYF. Filled out from reference TRBV5-1 and TRBJ2-5, the complete variable domain reads KAGVTQTPRYLIKTRGQQVTLSCSPISGHRSVSWYQQTPGQGLQFLFEYFSETQRNKGNFPGRFSGRQFSNSRSEMNVSTLELGDSALYLCASSLTGTGSETQYFGPGTRLLVL.